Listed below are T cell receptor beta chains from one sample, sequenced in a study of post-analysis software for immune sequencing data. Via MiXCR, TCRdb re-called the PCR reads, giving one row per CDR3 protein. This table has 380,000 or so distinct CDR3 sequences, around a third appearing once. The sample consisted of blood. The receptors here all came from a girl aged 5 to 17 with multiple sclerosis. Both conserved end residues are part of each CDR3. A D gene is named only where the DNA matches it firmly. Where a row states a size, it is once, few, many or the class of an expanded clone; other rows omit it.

DNA: TGCGCCAGTAACCAGGGTTTGGTTAATTCACCCCTCCACTTT
CDR3: CASNQGLVNSPLHF
V: TRBV5-1
J: TRBJ1-6
D: NA
size: NA

DNA: TGCAGCGGCCGGGACACAACTTCCTACGAGCAGTACTTC
CDR3: CSGRDTTSYEQYF
V: TRBV29-1
J: TRBJ2-7
D: NA
size: NA

DNA: TGCAGTGCTCTCAAGGGGCCGGAGCAGTTCTTC
CDR3: CSALKGPEQFF
V: TRBV20-1
J: TRBJ2-1
D: NA
size: NA

DNA: TGCAGCGTTATTACACCGAACACCGGGGAGCTGTTTTTT
CDR3: CSVITPNTGELFF
V: TRBV29-1
J: TRBJ2-2
D: NA
size: few

DNA: TGTGCCAGCAGCGTGGAGTTGGAAACTGAAGCTTTCTTT
CDR3: CASSVELETEAFF
V: TRBV9
J: TRBJ1-1
D: NA
size: once

DNA: TGTGCCAGCAATGGGGACAGGGCTAGCTCCTACGAGCAGTACTTC
CDR3: CASNGDRASSYEQYF
V: TRBV6-6
J: TRBJ2-7
D: TRBD1
size: NA

DNA: TGCGCCAGCAGCCTACAGGGTATGGGGAGCAAGGTGCAGTTCTTC
CDR3: CASSLQGMGSKVQFF
V: TRBV5-1
J: TRBJ2-1
D: NA
size: NA

DNA: TGCAGCGTTGTGGCGCGGGGTACTCCTTACAATGAGCAGTTCTTC
CDR3: CSVVARGTPYNEQFF
V: TRBV29-1
J: TRBJ2-1
D: NA
size: NA

DNA: TGTGCCAGCAGTTGGGGGACCCCCTACAATGAGCAGTTCTTC
CDR3: CASSWGTPYNEQFF
V: TRBV6-2/TRBV6-3
J: TRBJ2-1
D: NA
size: many

DNA: TGTGCCAGCATGTACGGGGGTCAGTCCCGGCATTTT
CDR3: CASMYGGQSRHF
V: TRBV12-3/TRBV12-4
J: TRBJ1-5
D: NA
size: NA

DNA: TGCGCCAGCAGCTTGGTTGGTAACCTCGGGGGCTCCTACGAGCAGTACTTC
CDR3: CASSLVGNLGGSYEQYF
V: TRBV5-1
J: TRBJ2-7
D: NA
size: NA

DNA: TGTGCCAGCAGCTTTCTCGGGACTAGCAAGAACGATGAGCAGTTCTTC
CDR3: CASSFLGTSKNDEQFF
V: TRBV7-8
J: TRBJ2-1
D: TRBD2
size: NA

DNA: TGTGCCAGCAGCTTGGACAGCTTAGGGGCAGGGCAGTTCTTC
CDR3: CASSLDSLGAGQFF
V: TRBV5-5
J: TRBJ2-1
D: NA
size: few

DNA: TGTGCCAGCAGGGCGGGACTCCAGGACACAGATACGCAGTATTTT
CDR3: CASRAGLQDTDTQYF
V: TRBV6-1
J: TRBJ2-3
D: NA
size: NA

DNA: TGTGCCAGCAGCGCCACGGAATTGGAGACCCAGTACTTC
CDR3: CASSATELETQYF
V: TRBV9
J: TRBJ2-5
D: NA
size: many

DNA: TGTGCCAGCAGCCGTGCTGAGGACAATGAGCAGTTCTTC
CDR3: CASSRAEDNEQFF
V: TRBV5-6
J: TRBJ2-1
D: NA
size: NA

DNA: TGTGCCAGCAGCTTTGGGGGGGCCGCCGTCTATGGCTACACCTTC
CDR3: CASSFGGAAVYGYTF
V: TRBV7-3
J: TRBJ1-2
D: NA
size: few

DNA: TGTGCCAGCAGCGTAGATCAGGGAGTGGGTGGCTACACCTTC
CDR3: CASSVDQGVGGYTF
V: TRBV9
J: TRBJ1-2
D: NA
size: NA

DNA: TGTGCCAGCAGTTACGGCGGGATTTACCTCGAGCAGTACTTC
CDR3: CASSYGGIYLEQYF
V: TRBV6-2/TRBV6-3
J: TRBJ2-7
D: NA
size: NA

DNA: TGTGCCAGCAGGAGACTCCCGGAGTCCCCAAAGACTGGCTACACCTTC
CDR3: CASRRLPESPKTGYTF
V: TRBV12-3/TRBV12-4
J: TRBJ1-2
D: NA
size: NA

DNA: TGCGCCAGCAGCCGAGATACAGGGGGCGACGACTATGGCTACACCTTC
CDR3: CASSRDTGGDDYGYTF
V: TRBV4-1
J: TRBJ1-2
D: TRBD1
size: NA

DNA: TGTGCCAGCAGTTCCGACCTTACAGATACGCAGTATTTT
CDR3: CASSSDLTDTQYF
V: TRBV12-3/TRBV12-4
J: TRBJ2-3
D: NA
size: NA

DNA: TGTGCCAGCGGGAAGGGGCCCTCGGTGGAGACCCAGTACTTC
CDR3: CASGKGPSVETQYF
V: TRBV11-2
J: TRBJ2-5
D: NA
size: NA

DNA: TGTGCCAGCAGTTTCATGTACCCGGGTCAGCCCCAGCATTTT
CDR3: CASSFMYPGQPQHF
V: TRBV12-3/TRBV12-4
J: TRBJ1-5
D: NA
size: NA

DNA: TGTGCCTGCAGCTCAGACCAACTAGCGGGTCTGACCCAGTACTTC
CDR3: CACSSDQLAGLTQYF
V: TRBV11-2
J: TRBJ2-5
D: TRBD2
size: once

DNA: TGTGCCAGCTCTTCCCGGGGACAGGGATCCTACGAGCAGTACTTC
CDR3: CASSSRGQGSYEQYF
V: TRBV27
J: TRBJ2-7
D: TRBD1
size: few

DNA: TGTGCCAGCAGCTCATTGGAGGGGACAGGGACAGAGCAGTACTTC
CDR3: CASSSLEGTGTEQYF
V: TRBV7-2
J: TRBJ2-7
D: TRBD1
size: NA

DNA: TGTGCCATCCCTGTATCAGGGCCCTTTCAGCCCCAGCATTTT
CDR3: CAIPVSGPFQPQHF
V: TRBV10-3
J: TRBJ1-5
D: NA
size: NA

DNA: TGCGCCAGCAGCCAAGATGGAGGGGCGACAGGGGAGACCCAGTACTTC
CDR3: CASSQDGGATGETQYF
V: TRBV4-1
J: TRBJ2-5
D: NA
size: NA

DNA: TGCAGTGCTAGAGATCCCCGGGGGCAGGTTAATTCACCCCTCCACTTT
CDR3: CSARDPRGQVNSPLHF
V: TRBV20-1
J: TRBJ1-6
D: NA
size: NA

DNA: TGTGCCAGTAAAGGACAGGGGGCTAGCAATCAGCCCCAGCATTTT
CDR3: CASKGQGASNQPQHF
V: TRBV19
J: TRBJ1-5
D: TRBD1
size: few

DNA: TGTGCCAGCAGCCTGACTAGCGGGGTGGGAGATACGCAGTATTTT
CDR3: CASSLTSGVGDTQYF
V: TRBV12-3/TRBV12-4
J: TRBJ2-3
D: TRBD2
size: NA

DNA: TGCAGCGTTGCCGGACAGGGGGTTACCTACGAGCAGTACTTC
CDR3: CSVAGQGVTYEQYF
V: TRBV29-1
J: TRBJ2-7
D: TRBD1
size: many

DNA: TGCAGCCTCCAGGGGGGACAGGGACCCAACTCCTACAATGAGCAGTTCTTC
CDR3: CSLQGGQGPNSYNEQFF
V: TRBV29-1
J: TRBJ2-1
D: TRBD1
size: NA

DNA: TGTGCCAGCAGTGTGGCGGAAACTGAAGCTTTCTTT
CDR3: CASSVAETEAFF
V: TRBV6-1
J: TRBJ1-1
D: NA
size: once

DNA: TGTGCCAGCAGCTTAGCCCCGGGCCTTTTGGATGAGCAGTTCTTC
CDR3: CASSLAPGLLDEQFF
V: TRBV11-2
J: TRBJ2-1
D: NA
size: few

DNA: TGTGCCAGCAGTCTTAACCGGGCCCTTAATGAAAAACTGTTTTTT
CDR3: CASSLNRALNEKLFF
V: TRBV27
J: TRBJ1-4
D: NA
size: few

DNA: TGTGCCAGCAGTTTCGCTTTAGGGAACACTGAAGCTTTCTTT
CDR3: CASSFALGNTEAFF
V: TRBV12-3/TRBV12-4
J: TRBJ1-1
D: NA
size: few

DNA: TGTGCCAGCAGTGAAATCAGGACGACACCCAATCAGCCCCAGCATTTT
CDR3: CASSEIRTTPNQPQHF
V: TRBV6-1
J: TRBJ1-5
D: NA
size: few

DNA: TGCAGCGTGGGGACAGGGACGGGCCAGCCCCAGCATTTT
CDR3: CSVGTGTGQPQHF
V: TRBV29-1
J: TRBJ1-5
D: TRBD1
size: NA

DNA: TGTGCCAGCAGCCTTGGGGCGGGGGTTTCCTACAATGAGCAGTTCTTC
CDR3: CASSLGAGVSYNEQFF
V: TRBV9
J: TRBJ2-1
D: TRBD2
size: NA

DNA: TGTGCCAGCAGGCCCGAGGACAAAAATGAGCAGTTCTTC
CDR3: CASRPEDKNEQFF
V: TRBV27
J: TRBJ2-1
D: NA
size: NA

DNA: TGTGCCAGCACCCGGGGCAGGGTGTACGAGCAGTACTTC
CDR3: CASTRGRVYEQYF
V: TRBV12-3/TRBV12-4
J: TRBJ2-7
D: NA
size: NA

DNA: TGTGCCAGCAGTGATCGACAGGGAAGAAACATTCAGTACTTC
CDR3: CASSDRQGRNIQYF
V: TRBV6-1
J: TRBJ2-4
D: TRBD1
size: few

DNA: TGTGCCAGCGGGGAACCCAGCTCCTACAATGAGCAGTTCTTC
CDR3: CASGEPSSYNEQFF
V: TRBV6-5
J: TRBJ2-1
D: NA
size: NA

DNA: TGCGCCAGCAGCCACCTTAGCGGGGTACGTTCCTACAATGAGCAGTTCTTC
CDR3: CASSHLSGVRSYNEQFF
V: TRBV4-1
J: TRBJ2-1
D: TRBD2
size: NA

DNA: TGTGCCAGCAGTTTAGAAGCTGCCGGAGGTGCCTATAATTCACCCCTCCACTTT
CDR3: CASSLEAAGGAYNSPLHF
V: TRBV12-3/TRBV12-4
J: TRBJ1-6
D: NA
size: few

DNA: TGCGCCAGCCGATCATTGGCCAAAAACATTCAGTACTTC
CDR3: CASRSLAKNIQYF
V: TRBV10-2
J: TRBJ2-4
D: NA
size: NA

DNA: TGTGCCAGCAGCATAGAGGAAGGTCAGCCCCAGCATTTT
CDR3: CASSIEEGQPQHF
V: TRBV27
J: TRBJ1-5
D: NA
size: few

DNA: TGTGCCAGCTCACCAACCGGCAGGGCCACCAATCAGCCCCAGCATTTT
CDR3: CASSPTGRATNQPQHF
V: TRBV18
J: TRBJ1-5
D: NA
size: NA

DNA: TGCAGCCCCTTTGAAGGGCTGGAGGGCACTGAAGCTTTCTTT
CDR3: CSPFEGLEGTEAFF
V: TRBV20-1
J: TRBJ1-1
D: NA
size: NA

DNA: TGTGCCAGCAGTTTAAAGGGTAGCAATCAGCCCCAGCATTTT
CDR3: CASSLKGSNQPQHF
V: TRBV12-3/TRBV12-4
J: TRBJ1-5
D: NA
size: NA

DNA: TGCGCCAGCAGCCAAGAGGGAAGCGGGGGGTCTCAAGAGACCCAGTACTTC
CDR3: CASSQEGSGGSQETQYF
V: TRBV4-1
J: TRBJ2-5
D: TRBD2
size: NA

DNA: TGCGCCAGCAGCCTCAGGGGCGGGGGCACAGATACGCAGTATTTT
CDR3: CASSLRGGGTDTQYF
V: TRBV5-1
J: TRBJ2-3
D: NA
size: few

DNA: TGCAGTGCCCTACAAGAGACCCAGTACTTC
CDR3: CSALQETQYF
V: TRBV20-1
J: TRBJ2-5
D: NA
size: many

DNA: TGTGCCAGCAGTTTGGGGCAGGGTCAGTTCGTTCCGTACTTC
CDR3: CASSLGQGQFVPYF
V: TRBV12-3/TRBV12-4
J: TRBJ2-7
D: NA
size: NA